One sample yielded the 15 T cell receptor beta chains listed below, sequenced in a study of monozygotic twins with inflammatory bowel disease. From the 5' RACE reads, TCRdb lists one entry per CDR3 protein and no DNA. This sample lists about 330,000 distinct CDR3 sequences; its ten largest clones have 2% to 2.5%. Sequenced material: blood. These receptors all come from a human donor with ulcerative colitis or Crohn's disease, or a healthy co-twin of an affected twin (not recorded which).

This chain links TRBV5-5 with TRBJ1-6. This CDR3 is built from 13 residues. The germline V gene encodes CDR1 SGHKS and CDR2 YYEKEE (reference sequence). The CDR3 region is CASHMAPNSPLHF.

The genes are TRBV29-1 and TRBJ2-7; absent DNA, TCRdb's TRBD1 call cannot be checked. Germline V gene sequence: CDR1 SQVTM, CDR2 ANQGSEA. The length of the CDR3 is 14 residues. The CDR3 reads CSVGGGDRSYEQYF.

The V gene is TRBV7-8, the J gene TRBJ2-6. The CDR3 consists of 16 residues. The germline V gene has CDR1 SGHVS and CDR2 FQNEAQ. The CDR3: CASSLAGLSGANVLTF.

The chain recombines TRBV28 with TRBJ2-5; the TCRdb D gene call, TRBD1, has no DNA to confirm it. The CDR3 has 15 amino acids. Germline CDR1 reads MDHEN; CDR2 reads SYDVKM. The CDR3 region is CASGLGGFTQETQYF.

This rearrangement joins TRBV28 to TRBJ1-1. CDR3 length: 11 amino acids. Germline CDR1 MDHEN, CDR2 SYDVKM. CDR3 sequence: CSSRTLTEAFF.

The chain uses TRBV6-1 and TRBJ1-6; the D call from TCRdb, TRBD1, cannot be confirmed without DNA. Per the germline V gene, CDR1 is MNHNS and CDR2 is SASEGT. The length of the CDR3 is 14 residues. CDR3 region: CASGDRRINSPLHF.

The chain employs TRBV5-1 and TRBJ2-2. The germline CDR1 and CDR2 sequences are SGHRS and YFSETQ. The CDR3 loop spans 17 amino acids. The CDR3 spells CASSLGKGLGNTGELFF.

V is TRBV7-3 and J is TRBJ2-6; no DNA is available, so the TRBD1 call from TCRdb remains unchecked. This CDR3 has 15 amino acids. Germline V gene lookup returns CDR1 SGHTA and CDR2 FQGTGA. CDR3 residues: CASSSGHAGANVLTF.

J is TRBJ2-3 and V is TRBV30; lacking DNA, the TRBD1 call made by TCRdb goes unchecked. This CDR3 contains 14 residues. Looked up from germline, CDR1 is GTSNPN and CDR2 is SVGIG (reference sequence). This chain's CDR3 is CAWSDWGGPDTQYF.

The rearrangement links TRBV5-6 to TRBJ2-2; with no DNA, the TCRdb D assignment of TRBD2 cannot be verified. Looked up from germline, CDR1 is SGHDT and CDR2 is YYEEEE. This CDR3 contains 15 residues. The CDR3 reads CASSLGPSFGGELFF. Full variable domain (rest looked up from reference TRBV5-6 and TRBJ2-2): DAGVTQSPTHLIKTRGQQVTLRCSPKSGHDTVSWYQQALGQGPQFIFQYYEEEERQRGNFPDRFSGHQFPNYSSELNVNALLLGDSALYLCASSLGPSFGGELFFGEGSRLTVL.

The chain uses TRBV5-1 and TRBJ1-4; absent DNA, TCRdb's TRBD1 call cannot be checked. Germline V gene lookup returns CDR1 SGHRS and CDR2 YFSETQ. CDR3 length equals 15 residues. The CDR3 sequence: CASSSEGSGNEKLFF.

The rearrangement joins TRBV28 to TRBJ1-5; the TRBD1 assignment by TCRdb is unverifiable without DNA. In germline, CDR1 is MDHEN, CDR2 SYDVKM. The CDR3 covers 14 residues. The CDR3 spells CASSRGGGNQPQHF.

The CDR3 is CASSSGRGQGDRSFYGYTF. The chain recombines TRBV5-1 with TRBJ1-2; TCRdb designates TRBD1, a call that cannot be tested without DNA. CDR3 length: 19 amino acids. Germline loops: CDR1 SGHRS, CDR2 YFSETQ.

The chain joins TRBV18 to TRBJ2-2; there is no DNA to check the TCRdb D call of TRBD2. The CDR3 spans 15 residues. Per germline, CDR1 KGHSH and CDR2 LQKENI. CDR3 sequence: CASSPREANTGELFF.

The rearrangement joins TRBV12-3 or TRBV12-4 to TRBJ1-2; TCRdb selects TRBD1, and the lack of DNA leaves this call unchecked. CDR3 length equals 14 residues. The CDR3 protein is CASSHPDGYYGYTF.